The clone carrying this T cell receptor (beta chain) was recorded a few times. Its matching antigen is unknown. The data are from a study of CD8 T cells in ankylosing spondylitis. Notes on the study in general: The study identified a TCR beta motif of several highly homologous variants that appeared characteristic of ankylosing spondylitis blood.

The V end lost 2 bases, the J end lost 6 bases, and 13 bases lay between the germline ends. The germline CDR1 and CDR2 sequences are MDHEN and SYDVKM. This CDR3 has 15 residues. MiXCR, run by TCRdb on the 5' RACE reads, gives a single entry per CDR3 protein. The data show approximately 110,000 distinct CDR3 sequences, less than 25% seen once. The TCR comes from a male donor with ankylosing spondylitis. The specimen sequenced was synovial fluid, either unsorted or a sorted T cell fraction (not recorded which). V gene TRBV28 combines with J gene TRBJ2-2; D not certain. CDR3 region: CASSLIAPGSGELFF. The CDR3 DNA reads as TGTGCCAGCAGTTTAATCGCCCCTGGGTCCGGGGAGCTGTTTTTT.